These 5 T cell receptor beta chains came from one sample sequenced in a study of T-cell reconstitution after alpha-beta-depleted transplantation in children. Preparation of the TCRbeta library was carried out with unique molecular identifiers. MiXCR, run by TCRdb on the PCR reads, gives a single entry per CDR3 protein. In the table there are about 610,000 distinct CDR3 sequences, approximately 30% of which are singletons. The sample in question was PBMCs, obtained before TCRalphabeta/CD19-depleted stem cell transplant. The origin of the receptors is a boy under two years old with Wiskott-Aldrich syndrome, due to receive a stem cell transplant.

The chain recombines TRBV20-1 with TRBJ2-4; D call uncertain. Germline assignment: CDR1 DFQATT and CDR2 SNEGSKA (reference sequence). V was trimmed by 8 bases and J by 2 bases, leaving 13 bases between them. The CDR3 length is 13 residues. The CDR3 DNA follows: TGCAGTCCGTTCGTCAGTCCCAAAAACATTCAGTACTTC. Residues: CSPFVSPKNIQYF.

The V gene is TRBV29-1, the J gene TRBJ2-5, with D tentatively TRBD1 or TRBD2 (5 bases each). The germline V gene has CDR1 SQVTM and CDR2 ANQGSEA. Deletions cut 4 bases from V and 3 bases from J, with 9 bases between. This CDR3 has 12 amino acids. The CDR3, as DNA: TGCAGCGTTGTCGGGGCAGAAGAGACCCAGTACTTC. Its protein is CSVVGAEETQYF.

The chain uses TRBV7-9 and TRBJ2-5; 10 nucleotides agree with TRBD2. V was clipped by 5 bases and J by 4 bases; unmatched bases: 13. CDR3 length: 17 residues. The germline gives CDR1 SEHNR, CDR2 FQNEAQ (reference sequence). This chain's CDR3 is CASSPPISGRAVETQYF. In nucleotides, the CDR3 is TGTGCCAGCAGCCCCCCAATCAGCGGGAGGGCCGTAGAGACCCAGTACTTC.

The chain is built from TRBV4-1 and TRBJ2-5, with D possibly being TRBD2 (5 bases). Germline V lookup: CDR1 MGHRA, CDR2 YSYEKL. V lost 4 bases to trimming and J lost 3 bases, with 15 bases between them. This CDR3 is built from 15 residues. CDR3 nucleotides: TGCGCCAGCAGCCGGCCTCTAGAGAGGGAAGAGACCCAGTACTTC. Its translation: CASSRPLEREETQYF.

This clonotype was counted only a few times. V and J are TRBV6-2 or TRBV6-3 and TRBJ2-7; 8 positions match TRBD1. Germline V gene sequence: CDR1 MNHEY, CDR2 SVGEGT. The CDR3 is 13 amino acids. With 7 bases clipped from V and 2 bases from J, the junction kept 4 bases outside the gene matches. The CDR3 DNA is TGTGCCAGCAAGAGGACAGGGACCTACGAGCAGTACTTC. Translated, it gives CASKRTGTYEQYF.